A single sample is the source of the 19 T cell receptor beta chains below, sequenced in a study of tumor and adjacent non-tumor tissue in lung cancer. TCRbeta libraries were built with three rounds of nested PCR, modified from ARM-PCR. TCRdb independently ran MiXCR on the multiplex PCR reads; one entry per CDR3 protein. This sample carries over 110,000 distinct CDR3 sequences, approximately 70% of them seen once, and the ten largest clones take 15% to 20%. This sample's RNA came from whole unsorted tissue. Input material: lung tumor tissue. These receptors were obtained from a man in his sixties with small cell lung cancer.

Remarks on this clonotype: Given a much more abundant clone one base away, this may be a read error. The rearrangement joins TRBV20-1 to TRBJ2-1; 7 nucleotides line up with TRBD2. The CDR3 has 14 amino acids. The germline V gene has CDR1 DFQATT and CDR2 SNEGSKA (reference sequence). The CDR3: CNASGWGDYNEQFF. The CDR3, as DNA: TGCAATGCTAGCGGCTGGGGGGACTACAATGAGCAGTTCTTC.

This clonotype was picked up a small number of times. The chain recombines TRBV10-2 with TRBJ2-3; 12 bases agree with TRBD2. Germline V gene data show CDR1 as WSHSY and CDR2 as SAAADI. This CDR3 region has 15 residues. J lost 4 bases, V lost 2 bases, and 1 base had no gene match. For the CDR3, the DNA is TGCGCCAGCAGTGAGACTAGCGGGAGGTCAGATACGCAGTATTTT. It is translated as CASSETSGRSDTQYF.

The rearrangement links TRBV20-1 to TRBJ2-7; either TRBD1 or TRBD2 may supply D (5 bases each). The V end was cut by 3 bases, the J end by 5 bases, with 20 bases between. The CDR3 is 15 amino acids. Germline V gene lookup returns CDR1 DFQATT and CDR2 SNEGSKA (reference sequence). The CDR3 here is CSASLGAEAQDEQYF. For the CDR3, the DNA is TGCAGTGCTAGCCTGGGAGCAGAGGCACAGGACGAGCAGTACTTC.

This clonotype has ten or more counts. The rearrangement links TRBV11-3 to TRBJ2-1; 15 positions agree with TRBD2. Germline V lookup: CDR1 SGHNT, CDR2 YENEEA. V gave up 0 bases and J gave up 9 bases; unmatched junction bases: 9. The CDR3 runs to 18 residues. The CDR3 coding sequence is TGTGCCAGCAGCTTAGATGGGGTGGGACTAGCGGGAGGAGGTGAGCAGTTCTTC. Translating gives CASSLDGVGLAGGGEQFF.

Turning to this clonotype: A read error may account for a junction end that differs from germline. V gene TRBV4-1 combines with J gene TRBJ2-3; 9 bases match TRBD2. Germline V gene sequence: CDR1 MGHRA, CDR2 YSYEKL. The CDR3 covers 16 residues. CDR3 nucleotide sequence: TGCGCCAGGAGCCAAGAGGGACTAGCAGCCCCAGATACGAAGTATTTT. It codes for CARSQEGLAAPDTKYF.

Concerning this clonotype: An end of the junction does not agree with germline; a read error may underlie this. The V and J genes are TRBV7-8 and TRBJ2-2, with TRBD2 matching 11 bases. This CDR3 spans 17 amino acids. The germline V gene has CDR1 SGHVS and CDR2 FQNEAQ. In DNA form, the CDR3 reads TGTGCCAGCAGCTTAGTGACTAGCGGGATGAACACCGGGCAGCTGTTTTTT. Encoded protein: CASSLVTSGMNTGQLFF.

This clonotype has just a few counts. V is TRBV7-9 and J is TRBJ1-4; TRBD1 is a possible D gene (5 bases). In germline, CDR1 is SEHNR, CDR2 FQNEAQ (reference sequence). This CDR3 has 14 residues. The V and J ends lost 5 bases and 5 bases respectively, with 12 bases between them. For the CDR3, the DNA is TGTGCCAGCAGCCACGGACAAAGCAATGAAAAACTGTTTTTT. Its protein product is CASSHGQSNEKLFF. Complete variable domain (other parts from reference TRBV7-9 and TRBJ1-4): DTGVSQNPRHKITKRGQNVTFRCDPISEHNRLYWYRQTLGQGPEFLTYFQNEAQLEKSRLLSDRFSAERPKGSFSTLEIQRTEQGDSAMYLCASSHGQSNEKLFFGSGTQLSVL.

Details on this clonotype: Since a much larger clone is just one base distant, this may be a read error. This chain uses TRBV29-1 with TRBJ1-1, with 8 bases that match TRBD1. CDR3 length equals 13 residues. Germline V gives CDR1 SQVTM, CDR2 ANQGSEA. The ends lost 5 bases at V and 1 base at J; junction bases unmatched: 3. The CDR3 DNA reads TGCAGCGTTACGGACAGGGCGAACACTGAAGCTTTCTTT. This codes for CSVTDRANTEAFF.

On this clonotype: The junction differs from germline at one of its ends, possibly a read error. This chain uses TRBV11-2 with TRBJ2-3; D is perhaps TRBD2 (5 bases). CDR3 length: 11 amino acids. CDR1 SGHAT and CDR2 FQNNGV come from the germline V gene. This CDR3 is CASNALDTQYF. CDR3 in DNA: TGTGCCAGCAACGCACTAGATACGCAGTATTTC.

This clonotype was counted a few times. One end of the junction fails to match germline, which may point to a read error. The rearrangement uses TRBV6-2 or TRBV6-3 and TRBJ1-5; possible D gene TRBD1, 5 bases. The CDR3 is made up of 15 amino acids. Germline V gene lookup returns CDR1 MNHEY and CDR2 SVGEGT. The chain's CDR3 is CVSSRGARGNQPQHF. The DNA of the CDR3 is TGTGTCAGCAGCCGCGGGGCTAGAGGCAATCAGCCCCAGCATTTT.

This clonotype has only a few counts. A much larger clone is a single base away; this may be a read error. J is TRBJ2-2 and V is TRBV28; tentatively, D is TRBD2 (6 bases). The CDR3 spans 13 residues. The germline CDR1 and CDR2 sequences are MDHEN and SYDVKM. The CDR3 nucleotides are TGTGCCAGCAGTGGGGGAAGGACCGGGGGGCTGTTTTTT. This gives the protein CASSGGRTGGLFF.

This clonotype was observed a single time. One junction end disagrees with the germline gene, perhaps due to a read error. The chain joins TRBV11-2 to TRBJ1-5; tentative D call: TRBD1 (5 bases). CDR1 is SGHAT and CDR2 is FQNNGV in the germline V gene. The CDR3 is made up of 15 amino acids. CDR3 sequence reads: CTSSLTGGSNQPQHF. Written as DNA, the CDR3 is TGTACCAGCAGCTTAACAGGAGGGAGCAACCAGCCCCAGCATTTT.

As for this clonotype: The junction departs from the called germline gene at one end, perhaps through a read error. The rearrangement uses TRBV6-2 or TRBV6-3 and TRBJ2-1; D unresolved. Per germline, CDR1 MNHEY and CDR2 SVGEGT. There are 13 residues in the CDR3. This CDR3 is CTSSWRWYNEQFF. CDR3 sequence (DNA): TGTACCAGCAGTTGGCGGTGGTACAATGAGCAGTTCTTC.

Note on this clonotype: Compared with germline, one end of the junction differs, possibly owing to a read error. The chain carries TRBV6-2 or TRBV6-3 and TRBJ2-3; the match to TRBD2 covers 8 bases. Germline V CDR1 and CDR2: MNHEY, SVGEGT. This CDR3 has 17 residues. CDR3 protein: CAISSYGTSGSPDTQYF. DNA of the CDR3: TGTGCCATCAGTTCCTACGGGACCAGCGGGAGTCCAGATACGCAGTATTTT.

This chain links TRBV30 with TRBJ2-1, with D perhaps being TRBD1 or TRBD2 (5 bases each). Germline V gene lookup returns CDR1 GTSNPN and CDR2 SVGIG (reference sequence). The CDR3 length is 14 residues. V was trimmed by 1 base and J by 3 bases, leaving 10 bases between them. The chain's CDR3 is CAWSETGLYNEQFF. The DNA of the CDR3 is TGTGCCTGGAGTGAAACGGGGCTCTACAATGAGCAGTTCTTC.

To note about this clonotype: Because the CDR3 is missing its conserved closing phenylalanine or tryptophan, this is likely a read error. V and J are TRBV11-2 and TRBJ2-5, with D uncertain. This CDR3 has 13 residues. CDR1 is SGHAT, CDR2 FQNNGV, per germline. The CDR3 protein is CASILGIKETQYL. CDR3 nucleotide sequence: TGTGCCAGCATCTTAGGGATAAAAGAGACCCAGTACCTC.

Note on this clonotype: At one end the junction does not follow the germline gene, possibly because of a read error. The V call is TRBV19, the J call TRBJ2-5; D gene ambiguous. This CDR3 is 13 amino acids long. Germline V lookup: CDR1 LNHDA, CDR2 SQIVND (reference sequence). This chain's CDR3 is CVSSIGWGETQYF. In nucleotides, the CDR3 is TGTGTCAGTAGTATAGGTTGGGGAGAGACCCAGTACTTC.

The chain employs TRBV11-3 and TRBJ2-1; D is ambiguous. Trimming cost V 5 bases and J 8 bases, with 16 bases left between them. The germline V gene has CDR1 SGHNT and CDR2 YENEEA. The CDR3 has 14 amino acids. CDR3 sequence (DNA): TGTGCCAGCAGCCCTCGGAGCGTGAGCTATGAGCAGTTCTTC. Amino acids: CASSPRSVSYEQFF.

In the case of this clonotype: The junction departs from germline at one end; a sequencing error may be responsible. The chain combines TRBV11-2 with TRBJ2-1; the D gene is possibly TRBD2 (5 bases). The CDR3 spans 16 residues. The V gene's germline CDR1 is SGHAT and CDR2 FQNNGV. CDR3 nucleotides: TGTACCAGCAGCTTTGTGGCAGGAGGACTCTACAATGAGCAGTTCTTC. Protein: CTSSFVAGGLYNEQFF.